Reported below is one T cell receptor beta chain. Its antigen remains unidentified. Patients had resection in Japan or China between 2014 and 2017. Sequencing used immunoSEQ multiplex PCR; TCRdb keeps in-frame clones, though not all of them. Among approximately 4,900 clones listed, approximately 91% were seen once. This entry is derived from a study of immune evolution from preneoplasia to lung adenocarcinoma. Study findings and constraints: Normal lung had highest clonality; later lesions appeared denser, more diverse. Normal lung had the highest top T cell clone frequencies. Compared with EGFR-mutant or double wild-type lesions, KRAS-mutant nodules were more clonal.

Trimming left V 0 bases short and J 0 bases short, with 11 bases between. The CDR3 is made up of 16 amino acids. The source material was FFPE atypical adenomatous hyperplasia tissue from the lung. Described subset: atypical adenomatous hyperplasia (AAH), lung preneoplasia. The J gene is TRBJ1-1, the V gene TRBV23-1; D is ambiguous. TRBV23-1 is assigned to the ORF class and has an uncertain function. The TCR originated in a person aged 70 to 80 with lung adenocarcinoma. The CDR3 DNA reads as TGCGCCAGCAGTCAATCGAACAGACCCATGAACACTGAAGCTTTCTTT. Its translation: CASSQSNRPMNTEAFF.